The following is a T cell receptor beta chain sequence with its context. PCR primers comprised 60 Vbeta and 13 Jbeta primers. TCRdb's copy holds only in-frame clones and misses some; the assay was immunoSEQ multiplex PCR. This table has 200,000 to 250,000 clones, approximately 82% appearing once. The data were obtained in a study of cytomegalovirus exposure and HLA in healthy donors. Sequencing was done on a sample of PBMCs. The TCR was taken from a woman in her thirties or forties in good health and CMV-seronegative.

The CDR3 is CASSQEAGGGNTIYF. The CDR3 DNA reads as TGTGCCAGCAGCCAAGAGGCAGGGGGCGGAAACACCATATATTTT. J is TRBJ1-3 and V is TRBV4-2, with TRBD1 identical over 8 bases. Losses at the gene ends were 0 bases for V and 4 bases for J; bases not matched to a gene: 2. Germline CDR1 LGHNA, CDR2 YNFKEQ. The CDR3 loop spans 15 amino acids.